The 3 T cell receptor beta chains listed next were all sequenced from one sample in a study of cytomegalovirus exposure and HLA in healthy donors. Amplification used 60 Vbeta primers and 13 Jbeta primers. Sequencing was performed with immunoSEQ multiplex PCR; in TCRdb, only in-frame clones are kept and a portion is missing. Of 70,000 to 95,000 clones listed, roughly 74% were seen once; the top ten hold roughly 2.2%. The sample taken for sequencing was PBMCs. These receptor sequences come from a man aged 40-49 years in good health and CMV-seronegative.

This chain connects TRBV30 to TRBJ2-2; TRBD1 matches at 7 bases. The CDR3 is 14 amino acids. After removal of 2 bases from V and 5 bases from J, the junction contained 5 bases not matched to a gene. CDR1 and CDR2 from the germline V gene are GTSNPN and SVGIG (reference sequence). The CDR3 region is CAWSPRGFTGELFF. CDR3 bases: TGTGCCTGGAGTCCCAGGGGGTTTACCGGGGAGCTGTTTTTT. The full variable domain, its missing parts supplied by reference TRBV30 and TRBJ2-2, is SQTIHQWPATLVQPVGSPLSLECTVEGTSNPNLYWYRQAAGRGLQLLFYSVGIGQISSEVPQNLSASRPQDRQFILSSKKLLLSDSGFYLCAWSPRGFTGELFFGEGSRLTVL.

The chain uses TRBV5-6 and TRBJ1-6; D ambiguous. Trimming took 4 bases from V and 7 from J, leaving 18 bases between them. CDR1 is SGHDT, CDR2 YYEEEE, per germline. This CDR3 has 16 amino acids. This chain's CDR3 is CASSHPRRAGNSPLHF. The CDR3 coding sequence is TGTGCCAGCAGCCATCCGCGGCGGGCAGGAAATTCACCCCTCCACTTT. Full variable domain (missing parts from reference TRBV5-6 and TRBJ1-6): DAGVTQSPTHLIKTRGQQVTLRCSPKSGHDTVSWYQQALGQGPQFIFQYYEEEERQRGNFPDRFSGHQFPNYSSELNVNALLLGDSALYLCASSHPRRAGNSPLHFGNGTRLTVT.

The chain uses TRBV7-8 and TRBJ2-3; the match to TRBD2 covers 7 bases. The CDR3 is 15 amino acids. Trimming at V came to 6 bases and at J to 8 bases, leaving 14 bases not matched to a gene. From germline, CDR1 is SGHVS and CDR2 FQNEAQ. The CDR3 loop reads CASSPYRLARATQYF. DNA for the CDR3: TGTGCCAGCAGTCCCTATCGACTAGCCCGTGCTACGCAGTATTTT.